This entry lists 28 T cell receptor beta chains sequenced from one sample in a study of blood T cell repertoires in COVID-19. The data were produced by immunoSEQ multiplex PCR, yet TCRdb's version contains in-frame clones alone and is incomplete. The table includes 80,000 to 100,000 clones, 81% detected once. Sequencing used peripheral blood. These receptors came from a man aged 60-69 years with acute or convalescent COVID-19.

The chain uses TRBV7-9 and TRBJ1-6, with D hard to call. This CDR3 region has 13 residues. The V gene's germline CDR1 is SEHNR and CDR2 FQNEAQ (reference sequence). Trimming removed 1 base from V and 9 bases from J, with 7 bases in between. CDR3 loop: CASSLEGGSPLHF. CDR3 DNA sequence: TGTGCCAGCAGCTTAGAGGGAGGTTCACCCCTCCACTTT.

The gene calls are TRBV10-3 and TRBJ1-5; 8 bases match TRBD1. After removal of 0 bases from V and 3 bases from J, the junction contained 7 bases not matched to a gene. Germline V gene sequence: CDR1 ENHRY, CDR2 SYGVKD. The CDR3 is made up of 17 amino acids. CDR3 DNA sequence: TGTGCCATCAGTGAGTCGGCAGGGGGCGCCTACAATCAGCCCCAGCATTTT. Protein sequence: CAISESAGGAYNQPQHF.

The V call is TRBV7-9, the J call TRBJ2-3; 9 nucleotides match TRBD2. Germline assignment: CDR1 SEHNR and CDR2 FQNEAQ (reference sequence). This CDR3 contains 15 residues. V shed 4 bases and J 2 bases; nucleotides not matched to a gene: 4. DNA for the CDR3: TGTGCCAGCAGCTGGTTAGCGGGAGTCACAGATACGCAGTATTTT. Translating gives CASSWLAGVTDTQYF. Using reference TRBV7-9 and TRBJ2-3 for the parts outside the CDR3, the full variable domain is DTGVSQNPRHKITKRGQNVTFRCDPISEHNRLYWYRQTLGQGPEFLTYFQNEAQLEKSRLLSDRFSAERPKGSFSTLEIQRTEQGDSAMYLCASSWLAGVTDTQYFGPGTRLTVL.

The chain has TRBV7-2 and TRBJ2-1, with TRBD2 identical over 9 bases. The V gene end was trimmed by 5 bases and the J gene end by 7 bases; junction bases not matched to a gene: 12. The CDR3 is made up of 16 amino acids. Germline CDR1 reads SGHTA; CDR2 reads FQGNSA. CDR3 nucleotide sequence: TGTGCCAGCAGCGTGGGACTAGCCCTCGGTTTGAATGAGCAGTTCTTC. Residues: CASSVGLALGLNEQFF.

CDR3 coding DNA: TGTGCCAGCAGTGACGCCACCGTAGGGGCCTATGGCTACACCTTC. It yields the protein CASSDATVGAYGYTF. This chain links TRBV2 with TRBJ1-2, with a tentative D call TRBD1 (5 bases). This CDR3 has 15 residues. CDR1 is SNHLY and CDR2 is FYNNEI in the germline V gene. Deletions cut 3 bases from V and 4 bases from J, with 15 bases between.

Here the CDR3 DNA reads TGTGCCAGCAGCGTTGGACTAGCGGGTCCCTACGAGCAGTACTTC. Translation: CASSVGLAGPYEQYF. The V call is TRBV9, the J call TRBJ2-7; 11 positions agree with TRBD2. The germline gives CDR1 SGDLS, CDR2 YYNGEE. The CDR3 sequence is 15 residues long. The V gene end was trimmed by 2 bases and the J gene end by 2 bases; junction bases not matched to a gene: 3.

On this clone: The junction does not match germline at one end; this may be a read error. CDR3 sequence: CASSVETGGTTDMQYF. The DNA for the CDR3 is TGTGCCAGCAGCGTAGAAACGGGAGGGACCACAGATATGCAGTATTTT. The chain has TRBV9 and TRBJ2-3; TRBD2 aligns across 8 bases. Looked up from germline, CDR1 is SGDLS and CDR2 is YYNGEE. CDR3 size: 16 residues.

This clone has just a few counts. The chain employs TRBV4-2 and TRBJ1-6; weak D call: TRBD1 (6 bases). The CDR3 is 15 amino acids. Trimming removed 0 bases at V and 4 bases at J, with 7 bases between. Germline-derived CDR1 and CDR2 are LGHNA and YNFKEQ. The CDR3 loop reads CASSQEGAYNSPLHF. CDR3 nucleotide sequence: TGTGCCAGCAGCCAAGAGGGGGCATATAATTCACCCCTCCACTTT.

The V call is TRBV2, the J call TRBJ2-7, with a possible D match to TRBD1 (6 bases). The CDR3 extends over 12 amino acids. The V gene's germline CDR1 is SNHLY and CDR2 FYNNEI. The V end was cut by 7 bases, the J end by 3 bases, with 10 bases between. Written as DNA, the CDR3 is TGTGCCAGCAACAGGGATGGCTACGAGCAGTACTTC. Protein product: CASNRDGYEQYF.

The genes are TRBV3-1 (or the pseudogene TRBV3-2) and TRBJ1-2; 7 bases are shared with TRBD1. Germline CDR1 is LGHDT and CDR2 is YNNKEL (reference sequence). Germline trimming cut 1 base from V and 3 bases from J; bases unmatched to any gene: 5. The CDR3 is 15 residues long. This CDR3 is CASSQVGTAYYGYTF. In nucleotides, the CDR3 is TGTGCCAGCAGCCAAGTGGGGACAGCGTACTATGGCTACACCTTC.

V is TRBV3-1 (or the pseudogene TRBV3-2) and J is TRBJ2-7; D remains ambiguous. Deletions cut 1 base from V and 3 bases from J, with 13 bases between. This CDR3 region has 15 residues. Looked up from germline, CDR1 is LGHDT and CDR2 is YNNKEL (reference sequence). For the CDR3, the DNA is TGTGCCAGCAGCCAAGTAGTTAGTCTTGACTACGAGCAGTACTTC. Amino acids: CASSQVVSLDYEQYF.

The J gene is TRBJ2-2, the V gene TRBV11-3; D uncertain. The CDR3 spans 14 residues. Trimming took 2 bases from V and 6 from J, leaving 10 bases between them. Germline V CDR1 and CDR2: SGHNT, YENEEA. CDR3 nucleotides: TGTGCCAGCAGCTTAACGTATCGGGCCGGGGAGCTGTTTTTT. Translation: CASSLTYRAGELFF.

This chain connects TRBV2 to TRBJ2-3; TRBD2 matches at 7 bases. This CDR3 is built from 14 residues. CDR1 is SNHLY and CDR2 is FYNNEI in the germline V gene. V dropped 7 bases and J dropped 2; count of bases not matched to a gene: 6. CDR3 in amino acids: CASTRAGFTDTQYF. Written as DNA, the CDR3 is TGTGCCAGCACCCGAGCGGGGTTCACAGATACGCAGTATTTT.

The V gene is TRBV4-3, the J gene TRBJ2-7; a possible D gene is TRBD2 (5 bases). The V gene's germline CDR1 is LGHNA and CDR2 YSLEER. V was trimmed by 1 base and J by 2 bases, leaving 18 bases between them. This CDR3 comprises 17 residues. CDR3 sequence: CASSQVAPPGGAYEQYF. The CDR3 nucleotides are TGCGCCAGCAGCCAAGTTGCCCCCCCAGGAGGAGCCTACGAGCAGTACTTC.

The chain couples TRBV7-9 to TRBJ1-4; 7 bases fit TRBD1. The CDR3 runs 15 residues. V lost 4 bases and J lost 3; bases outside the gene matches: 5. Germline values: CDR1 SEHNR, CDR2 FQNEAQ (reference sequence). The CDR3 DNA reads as TGTGCCAGCAGCTCAGCAGGGGGAGCTAATGAAAAACTGTTTTTT. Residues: CASSSAGGANEKLFF. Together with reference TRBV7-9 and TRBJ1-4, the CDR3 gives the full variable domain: DTGVSQNPRHKITKRGQNVTFRCDPISEHNRLYWYRQTLGQGPEFLTYFQNEAQLEKSRLLSDRFSAERPKGSFSTLEIQRTEQGDSAMYLCASSSAGGANEKLFFGSGTQLSVL.

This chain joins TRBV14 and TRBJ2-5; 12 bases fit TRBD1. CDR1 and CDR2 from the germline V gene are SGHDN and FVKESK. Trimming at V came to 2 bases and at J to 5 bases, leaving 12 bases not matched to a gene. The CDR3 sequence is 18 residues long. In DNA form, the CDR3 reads TGTGCCAGCAGCCAAACTCCGGGACAGGGGGCCCTTAGGGAGACCCAGTACTTC. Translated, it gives CASSQTPGQGALRETQYF.

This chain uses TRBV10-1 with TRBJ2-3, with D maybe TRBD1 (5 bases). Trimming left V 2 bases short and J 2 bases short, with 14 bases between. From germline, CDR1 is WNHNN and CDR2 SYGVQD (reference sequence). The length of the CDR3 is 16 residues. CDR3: CASSEIRGSFTDTQYF. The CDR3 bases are TGCGCCAGCAGTGAGATTAGGGGATCATTCACAGATACGCAGTATTTT.

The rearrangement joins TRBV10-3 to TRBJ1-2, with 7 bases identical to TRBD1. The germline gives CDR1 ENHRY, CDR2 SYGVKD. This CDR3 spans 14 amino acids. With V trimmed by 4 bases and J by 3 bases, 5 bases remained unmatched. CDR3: CAISVTGQDYGYTF. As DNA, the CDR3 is TGTGCCATCAGTGTGACAGGGCAGGACTATGGCTACACCTTC.

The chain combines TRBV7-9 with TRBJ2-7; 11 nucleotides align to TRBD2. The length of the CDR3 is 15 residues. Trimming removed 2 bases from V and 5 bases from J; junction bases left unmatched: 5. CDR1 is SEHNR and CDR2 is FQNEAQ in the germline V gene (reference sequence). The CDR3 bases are TGTGCCAGCAGCTTAATAGCGGGAGGGCTCCACGAGCAGTACTTC. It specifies CASSLIAGGLHEQYF.

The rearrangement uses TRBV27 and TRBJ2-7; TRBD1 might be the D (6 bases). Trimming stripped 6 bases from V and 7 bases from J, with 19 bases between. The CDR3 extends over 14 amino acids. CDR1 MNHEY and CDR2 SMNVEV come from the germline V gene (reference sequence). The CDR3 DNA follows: TGTGCCAGCAGACCCGGGACATCCTTTTGGGAGCAGTACTTC. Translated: CASRPGTSFWEQYF.

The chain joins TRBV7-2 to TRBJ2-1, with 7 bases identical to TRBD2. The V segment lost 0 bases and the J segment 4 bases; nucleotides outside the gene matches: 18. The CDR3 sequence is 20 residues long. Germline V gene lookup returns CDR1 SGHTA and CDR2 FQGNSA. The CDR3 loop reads CASSLAPFRGREWGYNEQFF. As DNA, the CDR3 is TGTGCCAGCAGCTTAGCGCCCTTTCGCGGGAGAGAGTGGGGGTACAATGAGCAGTTCTTC.

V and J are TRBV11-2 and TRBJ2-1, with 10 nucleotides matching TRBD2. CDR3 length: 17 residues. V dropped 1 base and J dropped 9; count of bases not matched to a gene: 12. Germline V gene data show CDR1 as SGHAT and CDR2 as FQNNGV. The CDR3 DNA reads TGTGCCAGCAGCTTAGTCCTTTTTAGCGGGAGGCGCATTGAGCAGTTCTTC. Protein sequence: CASSLVLFSGRRIEQFF.

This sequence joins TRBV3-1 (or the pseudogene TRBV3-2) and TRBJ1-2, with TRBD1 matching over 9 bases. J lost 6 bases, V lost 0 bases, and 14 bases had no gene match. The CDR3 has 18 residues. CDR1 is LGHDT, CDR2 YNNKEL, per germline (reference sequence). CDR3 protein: CASSQDGISLQGANGYTF. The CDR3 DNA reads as TGTGCCAGCAGCCAAGATGGAATAAGCCTACAGGGGGCCAATGGCTACACCTTC.

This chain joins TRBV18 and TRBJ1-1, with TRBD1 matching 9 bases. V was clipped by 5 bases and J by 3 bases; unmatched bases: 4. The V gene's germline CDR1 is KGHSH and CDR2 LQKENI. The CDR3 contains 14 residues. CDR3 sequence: CASSEGQGDTEAFF. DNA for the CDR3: TGTGCCAGCTCAGAGGGACAGGGAGACACTGAAGCTTTCTTT.

CDR3 loop: CSVEEGLAGVYEQFF. CDR3 in DNA: TGCAGCGTTGAAGAAGGGCTAGCGGGGGTTTATGAGCAGTTCTTC. This sequence joins TRBV29-1 and TRBJ2-1, with TRBD2 matching 10 bases. The trim removed 0 bases at V and 8 bases at J, leaving 7 bases unmatched. CDR1 is SQVTM and CDR2 is ANQGSEA in the germline V gene. The CDR3 contains 15 residues.

The CDR3 DNA is TGTGCCAGCAGCCAAGTCGCCGGTCGTAATGAAAAACTGTTTTTT. This gives the protein CASSQVAGRNEKLFF. The genes are TRBV3-1 (or the pseudogene TRBV3-2) and TRBJ1-4; D remains ambiguous. Germline CDR1 and CDR2: LGHDT and YNNKEL (reference sequence). The V end lost 1 base, the J end lost 4 bases, and 10 bases lay between the germline ends. This CDR3 is built from 15 residues.

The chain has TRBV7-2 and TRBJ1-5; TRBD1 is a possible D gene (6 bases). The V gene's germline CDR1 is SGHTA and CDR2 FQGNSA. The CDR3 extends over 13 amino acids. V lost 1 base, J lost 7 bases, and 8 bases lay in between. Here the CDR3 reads CASSLEQGQPQHF. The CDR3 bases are TGTGCCAGCAGCTTAGAACAGGGACAGCCCCAGCATTTT.

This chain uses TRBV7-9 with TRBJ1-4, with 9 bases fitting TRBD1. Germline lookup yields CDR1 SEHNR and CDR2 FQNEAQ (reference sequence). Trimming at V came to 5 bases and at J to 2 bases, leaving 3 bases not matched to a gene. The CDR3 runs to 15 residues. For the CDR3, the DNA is TGTGCCAGCAGCCAAGGGACAGGGACTAATGAAAAACTGTTTTTT. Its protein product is CASSQGTGTNEKLFF.